This is a list of T cell receptor beta chains from one sample in a study of blood T cell repertoires in COVID-19. Profiling relied on immunoSEQ multiplex PCR, and the TCRdb table lists in-frame clones only, not all of them. The table has about 220,000 clones, under 90% seen once. The sequenced sample was PBMCs or T cells enriched from blood (not recorded which). These receptor sequences come from a woman between 45 and 65 years old who had been exposed to COVID-19. Each CDR3 is given with its conserved first and last residue. Each record gives: J gene, clone size, D gene, V gene, CDR3 DNA, CDR3 protein. D genes are given only for firm matches. Size tells how often a clone was seen (once, few, many) or the class of an expanded clone, and some rows leave it out.

j_gene: TRBJ2-2
abundance: .
d_gene: .
v_gene: TRBV5-1
CDR3nt: TGCGCCAGCAGCTTGTCGGTCGCGAACACCGGGGAGCTGTTTTTT
CDR3aa: CASSLSVANTGELFF

j_gene: TRBJ1-2
abundance: .
d_gene: TRBD1
v_gene: TRBV6-7
CDR3nt: TGTGCCAGCAGCTCCGGACAGGGATACCCTTGTTATGGCTACACCTTC
CDR3aa: CASSSGQGYPCYGYTF

j_gene: TRBJ1-2
abundance: .
d_gene: .
v_gene: TRBV20-1
CDR3nt: TGCAGTGGTCGGGAGGACTATGGCTACACCTTC
CDR3aa: CSGREDYGYTF

j_gene: TRBJ1-1
abundance: once
d_gene: TRBD1
v_gene: TRBV6-5
CDR3nt: TGTGCCAGCCAGGTTAACAGGGGCGTAAGAACTGAAGCTTTCTTT
CDR3aa: CASQVNRGVRTEAFF

j_gene: TRBJ1-4
abundance: .
d_gene: .
v_gene: TRBV19
CDR3nt: TGTGCCAGTAGTGTTCAGGGAGGGGGTTGGAATGAAAAACTGTTTTTT
CDR3aa: CASSVQGGGWNEKLFF

j_gene: TRBJ2-1
abundance: .
d_gene: .
v_gene: TRBV24-1
CDR3nt: TGTGCCACCAGTGATTCGGCAGGGTTCCACAATGAGCAGTTCTTC
CDR3aa: CATSDSAGFHNEQFF

j_gene: TRBJ2-7
abundance: .
d_gene: .
v_gene: TRBV11-2
CDR3nt: TGTGCCAGCAGCCCTAGGGGCACAAGAACCTACGAGCAGTACTTC
CDR3aa: CASSPRGTRTYEQYF

j_gene: TRBJ2-1
abundance: .
d_gene: TRBD1
v_gene: TRBV30
CDR3nt: TGTGCCTGGAGTGTAAGTGGACAGGGTCCGTCCAATGAGCAGTTCTTC
CDR3aa: CAWSVSGQGPSNEQFF

j_gene: TRBJ1-1
abundance: .
d_gene: .
v_gene: TRBV7-9
CDR3nt: TGTGCCAGCTTAGGCAGGCAGGCTGAAGCTTTCTTT
CDR3aa: CASLGRQAEAFF

j_gene: TRBJ1-3
abundance: .
d_gene: TRBD1
v_gene: TRBV7-2
CDR3nt: TGTGCCAGTCGGACAGGGGCAGGAAACACCATATATTTT
CDR3aa: CASRTGAGNTIYF

j_gene: TRBJ1-1
abundance: .
d_gene: .
v_gene: TRBV5-1
CDR3nt: TGCGCCAGCAGCCGCGGGGGGAACACTGAAGCTTTCTTT
CDR3aa: CASSRGGNTEAFF

j_gene: TRBJ2-1
abundance: .
d_gene: TRBD2
v_gene: TRBV12-5
CDR3nt: TGTGCTAGTGGTTTGGTACTAGGTAGCGGGGGCCTTTCCTACAATGAGCAGTTCTTC
CDR3aa: CASGLVLGSGGLSYNEQFF

j_gene: TRBJ1-5
abundance: .
d_gene: TRBD1
v_gene: TRBV6-8
CDR3nt: TGTGCCAGCCCTTACGGGGACAGGGGGCCTTTCGGGCCCCAGCATTTT
CDR3aa: CASPYGDRGPFGPQHF

j_gene: TRBJ1-2
abundance: once
d_gene: .
v_gene: TRBV29-1
CDR3nt: TGCAGCTCTGGGGAGGAAGGGGCCTATGGCTACACCTTC
CDR3aa: CSSGEEGAYGYTF

j_gene: TRBJ2-1
abundance: .
d_gene: .
v_gene: TRBV29-1
CDR3nt: TGCAGCGTTGCCCCCTTTTCTTACAATGAGCAGTTCTTC
CDR3aa: CSVAPFSYNEQFF

j_gene: TRBJ1-3
abundance: few
d_gene: TRBD1
v_gene: TRBV6-5
CDR3nt: TGTGCCAGCAGAAACGACAGGGGGTATCGAAACACCATATATTTT
CDR3aa: CASRNDRGYRNTIYF

j_gene: TRBJ2-1
abundance: .
d_gene: .
v_gene: TRBV7-2
CDR3nt: TGTGCCAGCAGCTACGATCGGGGGGCTGTGAGTGAGCAGTTCTTC
CDR3aa: CASSYDRGAVSEQFF

j_gene: TRBJ1-6
abundance: .
d_gene: TRBD1
v_gene: TRBV25-1
CDR3nt: TGTGCCAGCAGTGAATGGGGACAGGGTTGGTCACCCCTCCACTTT
CDR3aa: CASSEWGQGWSPLHF

j_gene: TRBJ1-6
abundance: .
d_gene: .
v_gene: TRBV4-3
CDR3nt: TGCGCCAGCAGCCAAGATGCACAGGGATCGGATTCACCCCTCCACTTT
CDR3aa: CASSQDAQGSDSPLHF

j_gene: TRBJ2-7
abundance: .
d_gene: .
v_gene: TRBV9
CDR3nt: TGTGCCAGCAGCGGAACAGGTTCAGGGGCCTACGAGCAGTACTTC
CDR3aa: CASSGTGSGAYEQYF

j_gene: TRBJ2-6
abundance: .
d_gene: .
v_gene: TRBV7-2
CDR3nt: TGTGCCAGCAACGCCGGGGGAGCTGGGGCCAACGTCCTGACTTTC
CDR3aa: CASNAGGAGANVLTF

j_gene: TRBJ2-5
abundance: .
d_gene: .
v_gene: TRBV30
CDR3nt: TGTGCCTGGAATCAGGAGGTGGTAGAGACCCAGTACTTC
CDR3aa: CAWNQEVVETQYF

j_gene: TRBJ1-4
abundance: .
d_gene: .
v_gene: TRBV27
CDR3nt: TGTGCCAGCAGTTTAACACGGGCAACTAATGAAAAACTGTTTTTT
CDR3aa: CASSLTRATNEKLFF

j_gene: TRBJ2-7
abundance: .
d_gene: .
v_gene: TRBV7-9
CDR3nt: TGTGCCAGCAGCGAAGGGGGGGCCGGGAGCTACGAGCAGTACTTC
CDR3aa: CASSEGGAGSYEQYF

j_gene: TRBJ2-1
abundance: once
d_gene: .
v_gene: TRBV27
CDR3nt: TGTGCCAGCAGTTTATTGGCGGGGTCCTACAATGAGCAGTTCTTC
CDR3aa: CASSLLAGSYNEQFF

j_gene: TRBJ2-3
abundance: few
d_gene: TRBD1
v_gene: TRBV11-2
CDR3nt: TGTGCCAGCAGCTCGGACAGGGGGCTGACAGATACGCAGTATTTT
CDR3aa: CASSSDRGLTDTQYF

j_gene: TRBJ2-2
abundance: .
d_gene: .
v_gene: TRBV2
CDR3nt: TGTGCCAGCAGTGGGATGAGGAGCGGGGAGCTGTTTTTT
CDR3aa: CASSGMRSGELFF